This paragraph reports one T cell receptor beta chain. The sample comes from a study of control samples from healthy donors and cancer patients. V shed 0 bases, J shed 7 bases, and the junction held 5 bases outside the gene matches. The CDR3 is made up of 15 amino acids. The germline V gene encodes CDR1 SGHNT and CDR2 YYREEE (reference sequence). The repertoire was sequenced with immunoSEQ multiplex PCR; TCRdb's copy has only in-frame clones and lacks some. The sample holds around 80,000 clones; roughly nine tenths are singletons and the top ten take about 5.5%. The J gene is TRBJ2-4, the V gene TRBV5-4, with 9 bases aligning to TRBD1. Sequenced input: blood. The TCR was taken from a middle-aged man in good health. In DNA form, the CDR3 reads TGTGCCAGCAGCTTGGGGACCGGACAGGGGAACATTCAGTACTTC. This gives the protein CASSLGTGQGNIQYF.